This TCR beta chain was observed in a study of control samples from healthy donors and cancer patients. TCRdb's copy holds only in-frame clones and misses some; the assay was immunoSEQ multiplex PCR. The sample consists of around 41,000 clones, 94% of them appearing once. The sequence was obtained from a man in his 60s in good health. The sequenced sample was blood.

CDR3 residues: CASSQDKAGGIDEQYF. Here the CDR3 DNA reads TGCGCCAGCAGCCAAGATAAGGCAGGGGGCATCGACGAGCAGTACTTC. J is TRBJ2-7 and V is TRBV4-1, with 8 bases matching TRBD1. CDR3 size: 16 residues. V trimming: 0 bases; J trimming: 5 bases; junction bases outside the gene matches: 9. Germline CDR1 is MGHRA and CDR2 is YSYEKL.